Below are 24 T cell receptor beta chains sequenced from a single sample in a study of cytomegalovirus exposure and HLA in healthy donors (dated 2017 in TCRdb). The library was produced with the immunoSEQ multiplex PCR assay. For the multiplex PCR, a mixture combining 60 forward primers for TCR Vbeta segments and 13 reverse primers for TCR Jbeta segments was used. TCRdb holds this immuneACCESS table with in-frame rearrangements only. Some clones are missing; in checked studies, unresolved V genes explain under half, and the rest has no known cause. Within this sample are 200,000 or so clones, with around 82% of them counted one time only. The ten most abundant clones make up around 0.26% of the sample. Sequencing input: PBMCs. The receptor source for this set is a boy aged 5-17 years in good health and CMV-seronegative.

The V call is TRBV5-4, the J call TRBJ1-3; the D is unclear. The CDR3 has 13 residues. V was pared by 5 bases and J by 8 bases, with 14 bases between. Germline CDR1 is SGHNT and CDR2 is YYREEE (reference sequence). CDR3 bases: TGTGCCAGCAGTGAGGGTTTGGTTCACACCATATATTTT. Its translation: CASSEGLVHTIYF.

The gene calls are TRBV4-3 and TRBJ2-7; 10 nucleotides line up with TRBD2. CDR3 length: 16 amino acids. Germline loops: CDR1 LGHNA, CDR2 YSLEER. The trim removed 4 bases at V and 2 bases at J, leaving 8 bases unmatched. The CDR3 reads CASSRSSGGWAYEQYF. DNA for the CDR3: TGCGCCAGCAGCCGGAGTAGCGGGGGGTGGGCCTACGAGCAGTACTTC.

The CDR3 loop reads CASSQDRATEAFF. The CDR3 DNA is TGTGCCAGCAGCCAAGACAGGGCCACTGAAGCTTTCTTT. The gene calls are TRBV7-3 and TRBJ1-1, with TRBD1 matching 7 bases. CDR3 length: 13 residues. The V gene's germline CDR1 is SGHTA and CDR2 FQGTGA. V trimming: 5 bases; J trimming: 4 bases; junction bases outside the gene matches: 4.

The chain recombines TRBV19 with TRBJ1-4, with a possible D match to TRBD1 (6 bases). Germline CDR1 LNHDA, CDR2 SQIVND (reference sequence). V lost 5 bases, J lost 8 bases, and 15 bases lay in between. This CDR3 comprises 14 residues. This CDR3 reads CASSVGQGKEKLFF. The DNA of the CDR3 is TGTGCCAGTAGTGTGGGGCAGGGGAAAGAAAAACTGTTTTTT.

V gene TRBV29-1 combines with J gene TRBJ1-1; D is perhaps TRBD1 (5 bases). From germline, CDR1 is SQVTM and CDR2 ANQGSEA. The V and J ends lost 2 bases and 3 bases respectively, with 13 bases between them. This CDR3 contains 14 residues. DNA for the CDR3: TGCAGCGTTGAAAGGCAGGGTCGGGACACTGAAGCTTTCTTT. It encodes CSVERQGRDTEAFF.

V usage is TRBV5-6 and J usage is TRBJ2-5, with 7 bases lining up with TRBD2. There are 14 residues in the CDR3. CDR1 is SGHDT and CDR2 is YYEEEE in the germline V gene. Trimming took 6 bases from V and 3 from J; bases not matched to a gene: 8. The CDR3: CASTPAGVEETQYF. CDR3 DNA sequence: TGTGCCAGCACCCCTGCGGGGGTGGAAGAGACCCAGTACTTC.

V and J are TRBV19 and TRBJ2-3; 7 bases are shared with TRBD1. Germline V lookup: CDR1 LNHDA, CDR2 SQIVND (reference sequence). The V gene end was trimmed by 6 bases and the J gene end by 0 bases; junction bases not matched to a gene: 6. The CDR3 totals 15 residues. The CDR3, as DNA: TGTGCCAGTAGAAACAGGGGTGGGAGCACAGATACGCAGTATTTT. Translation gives CASRNRGGSTDTQYF.

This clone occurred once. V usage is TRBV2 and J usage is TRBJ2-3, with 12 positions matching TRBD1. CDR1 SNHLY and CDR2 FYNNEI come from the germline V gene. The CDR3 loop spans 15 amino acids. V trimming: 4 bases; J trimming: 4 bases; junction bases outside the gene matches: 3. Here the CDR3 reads CASSAGTGGPDTQYF. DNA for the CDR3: TGTGCCAGCAGTGCTGGGACAGGGGGCCCAGATACGCAGTATTTT.

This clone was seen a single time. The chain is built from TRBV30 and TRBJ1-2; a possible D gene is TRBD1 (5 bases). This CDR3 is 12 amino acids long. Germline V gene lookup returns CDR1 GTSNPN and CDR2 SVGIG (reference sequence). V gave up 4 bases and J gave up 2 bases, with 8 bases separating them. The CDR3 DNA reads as TGTGCCTGGATTGGGGGGAACTATGGCTACACCTTC. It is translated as CAWIGGNYGYTF.

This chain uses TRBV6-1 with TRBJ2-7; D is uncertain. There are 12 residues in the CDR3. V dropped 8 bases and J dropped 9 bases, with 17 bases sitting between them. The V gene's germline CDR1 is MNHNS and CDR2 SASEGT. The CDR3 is CASGRTDGGQYF. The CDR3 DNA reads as TGTGCCAGCGGCAGAACAGACGGTGGGCAGTACTTC.

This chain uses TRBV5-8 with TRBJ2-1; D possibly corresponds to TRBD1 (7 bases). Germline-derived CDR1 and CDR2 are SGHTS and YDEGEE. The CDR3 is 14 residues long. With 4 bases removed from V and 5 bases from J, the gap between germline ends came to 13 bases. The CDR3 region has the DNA TGTGCCAGCAGCAGGAGGGGGCCGAACAATGAGCAGTTCTTC. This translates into CASSRRGPNNEQFF. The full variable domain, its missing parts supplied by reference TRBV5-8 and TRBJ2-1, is EAGVTQSPTHLIKTRGQQATLRCSPISGHTSVYWYQQALGLGLQFLLWYDEGEERNRGNFPPRFSGRQFPNYSSELNVNALELEDSALYLCASSRRGPNNEQFFGPGTRLTVL.

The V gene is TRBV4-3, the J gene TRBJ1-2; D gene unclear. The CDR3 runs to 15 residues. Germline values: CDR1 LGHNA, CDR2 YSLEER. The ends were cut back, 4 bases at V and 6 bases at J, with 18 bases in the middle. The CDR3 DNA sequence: TGCGCCAGCAGCCCAGAGTCGGCAGGTGTCCATGGCTACACCTTC. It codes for CASSPESAGVHGYTF.

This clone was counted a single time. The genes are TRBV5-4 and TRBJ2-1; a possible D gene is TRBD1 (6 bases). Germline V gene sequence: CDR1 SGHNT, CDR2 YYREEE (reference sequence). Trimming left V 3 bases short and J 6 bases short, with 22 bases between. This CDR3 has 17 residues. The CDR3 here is CASSWGPNTGLGNEQFF. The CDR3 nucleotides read TGTGCCAGCAGCTGGGGCCCTAATACAGGGCTCGGCAATGAGCAGTTCTTC.

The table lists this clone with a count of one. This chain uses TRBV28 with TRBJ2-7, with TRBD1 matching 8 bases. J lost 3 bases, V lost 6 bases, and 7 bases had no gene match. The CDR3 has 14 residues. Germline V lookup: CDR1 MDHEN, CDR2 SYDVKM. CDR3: CASRSRDRNYEQYF. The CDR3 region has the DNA TGTGCCAGCAGGAGCCGGGACAGGAACTACGAGCAGTACTTC.

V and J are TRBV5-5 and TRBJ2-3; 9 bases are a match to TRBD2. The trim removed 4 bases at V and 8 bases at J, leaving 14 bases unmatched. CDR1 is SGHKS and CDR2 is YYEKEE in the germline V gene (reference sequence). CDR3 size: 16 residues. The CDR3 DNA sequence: TGTGCCAGCAGCGTCCTGGCGAGTAGCGGGAGATCTACGCAGTATTTT. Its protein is CASSVLASSGRSTQYF.

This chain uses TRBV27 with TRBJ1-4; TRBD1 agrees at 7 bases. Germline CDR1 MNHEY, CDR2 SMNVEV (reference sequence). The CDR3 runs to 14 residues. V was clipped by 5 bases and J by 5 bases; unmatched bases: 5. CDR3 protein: CASSGTVRNEKLFF. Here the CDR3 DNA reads TGTGCCAGCAGTGGGACAGTTCGCAATGAAAAACTGTTTTTT.

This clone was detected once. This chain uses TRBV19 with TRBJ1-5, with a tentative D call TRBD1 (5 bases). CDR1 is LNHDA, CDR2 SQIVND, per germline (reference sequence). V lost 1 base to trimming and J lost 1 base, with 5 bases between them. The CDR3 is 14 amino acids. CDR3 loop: CASSIGQSNQPQHF. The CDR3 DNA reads TGTGCCAGTAGTATAGGACAGAGCAATCAGCCCCAGCATTTT.

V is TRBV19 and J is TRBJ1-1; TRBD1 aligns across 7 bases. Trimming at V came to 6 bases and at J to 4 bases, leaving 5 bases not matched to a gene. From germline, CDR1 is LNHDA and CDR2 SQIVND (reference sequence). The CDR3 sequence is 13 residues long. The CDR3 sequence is CASSFPGGTEAFF. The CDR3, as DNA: TGTGCCAGTAGCTTCCCAGGGGGCACTGAAGCTTTCTTT.

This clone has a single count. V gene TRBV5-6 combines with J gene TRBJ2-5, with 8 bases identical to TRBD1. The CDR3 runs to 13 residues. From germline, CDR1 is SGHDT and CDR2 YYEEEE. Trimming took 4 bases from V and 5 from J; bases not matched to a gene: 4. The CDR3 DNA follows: TGTGCCAGCAGCGGACAGGGTTGGGAGACCCAGTACTTC. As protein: CASSGQGWETQYF.

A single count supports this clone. The CDR3 coding sequence is TGTGCCAGCAGCTTGGCTGTCAGTCCCTCTGGAAACACCATATATTTT. Protein: CASSLAVSPSGNTIYF. This sequence joins TRBV5-8 and TRBJ1-3; D remains ambiguous. V was trimmed by 0 bases and J by 0 bases, leaving 10 bases between them. The CDR3 extends over 16 amino acids. The germline gives CDR1 SGHTS, CDR2 YDEGEE. The full variable domain, its missing parts supplied by reference TRBV5-8 and TRBJ1-3, is EAGVTQSPTHLIKTRGQQATLRCSPISGHTSVYWYQQALGLGLQFLLWYDEGEERNRGNFPPRFSGRQFPNYSSELNVNALELEDSALYLCASSLAVSPSGNTIYFGEGSWLTVV.

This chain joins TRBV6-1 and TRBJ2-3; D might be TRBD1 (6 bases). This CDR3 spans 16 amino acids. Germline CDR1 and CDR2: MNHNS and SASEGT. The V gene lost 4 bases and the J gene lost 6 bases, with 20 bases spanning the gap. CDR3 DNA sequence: TGTGCCAGCAGTGCTTTACGGTGGGGGCGGGTGGATACGCAGTATTTT. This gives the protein CASSALRWGRVDTQYF.

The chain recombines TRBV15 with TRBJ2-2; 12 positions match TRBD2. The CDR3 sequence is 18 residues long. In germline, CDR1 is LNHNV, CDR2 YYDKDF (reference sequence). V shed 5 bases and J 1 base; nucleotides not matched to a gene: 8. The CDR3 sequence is CATSGGAGLAGNTGELFF. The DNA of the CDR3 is TGTGCCACCAGCGGAGGAGCGGGACTAGCGGGGAACACCGGGGAGCTGTTTTTT.

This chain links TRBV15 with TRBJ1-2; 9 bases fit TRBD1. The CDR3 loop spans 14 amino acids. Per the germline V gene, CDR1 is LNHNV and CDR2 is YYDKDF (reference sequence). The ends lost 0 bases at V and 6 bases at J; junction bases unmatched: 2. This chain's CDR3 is CATSRERDRDGYTF. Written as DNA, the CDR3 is TGTGCCACCAGCAGAGAGAGGGACAGGGATGGCTACACCTTC.

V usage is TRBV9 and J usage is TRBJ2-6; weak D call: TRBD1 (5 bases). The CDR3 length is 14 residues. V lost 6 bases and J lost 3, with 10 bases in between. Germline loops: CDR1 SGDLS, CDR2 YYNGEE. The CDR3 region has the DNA TGTGCCAGCACCACGCAGGGTGGGGCCAACGTCCTGACTTTC. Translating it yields CASTTQGGANVLTF.